The rows below give T cell receptor beta chains drawn from one sample of a study of human thymus T cells. Repertoires were generated with immunoSEQ multiplex PCR, while TCRdb's copy carries only in-frame clones and drops some. The data show some 72,000 clones, with 90% to 97% seen just once and approximately 0.03% held by the top ten. The sample comprised thymus tissue. The receptor set was obtained from a boy under two years old with a congenital heart defect but otherwise immunologically healthy. Both conserved end residues are part of each CDR3. Fields, in order: clone size, V gene, J gene, D gene, CDR3 DNA, CDR3 protein. The D gene is left open where the match is weak. Not every row has a clone size; where given, it reads once, few, many or a size class.

NA	TRBV4-1	TRBJ2-7	TRBD2	TGCGCCAGCAGCCAAGATATAAGACTAGCGGTTAGCTCCTACGAGCAGTACTTC	CASSQDIRLAVSSYEQYF
once	TRBV9	TRBJ2-3	NA	TGTGCCAGCAGCCCCCGGGGGGCTACAGATACGCAGTATTTT	CASSPRGATDTQYF
NA	TRBV7-3	TRBJ2-3	NA	TGTGCCAGCAGCTTACGTGGACTAAGTAAGGGAGGAGCCACTCACAGTATGGATACGCAGTATTTT	CASSLRGLSKGGATHSMDTQYF
NA	TRBV6-6	TRBJ2-3	TRBD1	TGTGCCAGCAGTCTCTACGGACAGGGGAGAGGAGATACGCAGTATTTT	CASSLYGQGRGDTQYF
NA	TRBV14	TRBJ1-1	NA	TGTGCCAGCAGCCAATGGCTCTGGGGCACTGAAGCTTTCTTT	CASSQWLWGTEAFF
once	TRBV7-2	TRBJ2-5	TRBD2	TGTGCCAGCAGCTCCTCGGATAGCGGGGGCCAAGAGACCCAGTACTTC	CASSSSDSGGQETQYF
NA	TRBV5-1	TRBJ2-7	TRBD1	TGCGCCAGCAGCCTCGAAGGGACAGGGAGCTACGAGCAGTACTTC	CASSLEGTGSYEQYF
once	TRBV18	TRBJ2-5	NA	TGTGCCAGCTCACCTCCCCGGGCTCCACCCAGGGAGACCCAGTACTTC	CASSPPRAPPRETQYF
NA	TRBV10-3	TRBJ2-7	NA	TGTGCCATCAGTGGGGCTTTGAGGGAGCCAACCTACGAGCAGTACTTC	CAISGALREPTYEQYF
NA	TRBV10-3	TRBJ2-7	NA	TGTGCCATCAGTGAGGGGAAGGGGGCCTACGAGCAGTACTTC	CAISEGKGAYEQYF
NA	TRBV19	TRBJ1-2	NA	TGTGCCAGTAGTATCTCAGCTTTTGTCTATGGCTACACCTTC	CASSISAFVYGYTF
once	TRBV5-1	TRBJ2-5	NA	TGCGCCAGCAGCTTGGGGGGGCTACAAGAGACCCAGTACTTC	CASSLGGLQETQYF
few	TRBV7-9	TRBJ2-2	NA	TGTGCCAGCGCGTGGGTCGCCGGGGAGCTGTTTTTT	CASAWVAGELFF
NA	TRBV28	TRBJ2-3	NA	TGTGCCAGCAGTTACAGGGGAGGGACAGATACGCAGTATTTT	CASSYRGGTDTQYF
once	TRBV2	TRBJ1-1	TRBD1	TGTGCCAGCAGTACCTCTGGGACAGGGGGCAGGGACACTGAAGCTTTCTTT	CASSTSGTGGRDTEAFF
NA	TRBV10-3	TRBJ1-1	TRBD1	TGTGCCATCAGTGAGGGGACAGGGGGTAGGAGTAAAACTCGAGTAACTGAAGCTTTCTTT	CAISEGTGGRSKTRVTEAFF
NA	TRBV9	TRBJ1-2	TRBD1	TGTGCCAGCAGCCCCGATCCTCAGGGGGTGGACTATGGCTACACCTTC	CASSPDPQGVDYGYTF
NA	TRBV25-1	TRBJ2-1	NA	TGTGCCAGCAGTGAAGGGCCCCCGATGGTAGTTAGGGATGAGCAGTTCTTC	CASSEGPPMVVRDEQFF